What follows are 14 T cell receptor beta chains derived from one specimen sequenced in a study of vaccination and CD4 T cells after COVID-19. Indicated treatment: approximately nine-day PBMC culture with coronavirus spike peptide pools or control peptides (ViraFEST assay). Their cognate antigens are unknown. Once obtained from cultured CD4+ T cells, the DNA was sequenced using the Oncomine TCR Beta short-read assay. TCRdb re-derived calls from the PCR reads in MiXCR, one entry per CDR3 protein. Of about 10,000 distinct CDR3 sequences listed, under 30% are singletons. Sequencing was performed on CD4+ T cells from blood, cultured in vitro, taken after SARS-CoV-2 vaccination. The receptors come from a human donor who had recovered from COVID-19.

The V gene is TRBV5-1, the J gene TRBJ1-2, with 9 bases lining up with TRBD1. Trimming removed 4 bases from V and 3 bases from J; junction bases left unmatched: 13. Germline V lookup: CDR1 SGHRS, CDR2 YFSETQ. The CDR3 loop spans 17 amino acids. Here the CDR3 DNA reads TGCGCCAGCAGCGGAGAAGCGCCATGGACAGGGGACTATGGCTACACCTTC. Its translation: CASSGEAPWTGDYGYTF.

V is TRBV4-3 and J is TRBJ2-7, with TRBD2 matching 7 bases. From germline, CDR1 is LGHNA and CDR2 YSLEER. The CDR3 is made up of 15 amino acids. V was pared by 2 bases and J by 2 bases, with 6 bases of the junction left unmatched. As DNA, the CDR3 is TGCGCCAGCAGCCAAAAAGGCGGGAGCACCTACGAGCAGTACTTC. Its protein product is CASSQKGGSTYEQYF.

To note about this clonotype: The junction departs from the called germline gene at one end, perhaps through a read error. The J gene is TRBJ2-1, the V gene TRBV7-7; 11 nucleotides agree with TRBD2. This CDR3 is 16 amino acids long. Germline assignment: CDR1 SSHAT and CDR2 FNYEAQ (reference sequence). The CDR3 sequence is CASSLAGGTGFNEQFF. In DNA, the CDR3 is TGTGCTAGCAGCTTAGCGGGGGGGACAGGGTTCAATGAGCAGTTCTTC.

A few counts support this clonotype. The chain combines TRBV29-1 with TRBJ1-5; D is perhaps TRBD1 (5 bases). In germline, CDR1 is SQVTM, CDR2 ANQGSEA. Trimming left V 6 bases short and J 6 bases short, with 24 bases between. This CDR3 comprises 16 residues. The CDR3 spells CSVGSGERGRAQPQHF. CDR3 nucleotides: TGCAGCGTCGGCTCGGGAGAGCGGGGCAGAGCTCAGCCCCAGCATTTT. Full variable domain (missing parts from reference TRBV29-1 and TRBJ1-5): SAVISQKPSRDICQRGTSLTIQCQVDSQVTMMFWYRQQPGQSLTLIATANQGSEATYESGFVIDKFPISRPNLTFSTLTVSNMSPEDSSIYLCSVGSGERGRAQPQHFGDGTRLSIL.

V and J are TRBV2 and TRBJ2-6; unclear D gene. Trimming stripped 5 bases from V and 0 bases from J, with 5 bases between. Per the germline V gene, CDR1 is SNHLY and CDR2 is FYNNEI. The CDR3 totals 14 residues. CDR3 amino acids: CASSMGSGANVLTF. CDR3 in DNA: TGTGCCAGCAGTATGGGCTCTGGGGCCAACGTCCTGACTTTC.

V is TRBV7-2 and J is TRBJ2-2; D is possibly TRBD1 or TRBD2 (5 bases each). Trimming stripped 3 bases from V and 4 bases from J, with 18 bases between. The germline V gene has CDR1 SGHTA and CDR2 FQGNSA. This CDR3 contains 17 residues. CDR3 DNA: TGTGCCAGCAGCTTGGGGGTCGCGGAAGCGAGCACCGGGGAGCTGTTTTTT. It is translated as CASSLGVAEASTGELFF. The full variable domain, its missing parts supplied by reference TRBV7-2 and TRBJ2-2, is GAGVSQSPSNKVTEKGKDVELRCDPISGHTALYWYRQSLGQGLEFLIYFQGNSAPDKSGLPSDRFSAERTGGSVSTLTIQRTQQEDSAVYLCASSLGVAEASTGELFFGEGSRLTVL.

The rearrangement uses TRBV24-1 and TRBJ1-2; D not certain. Germline V gene sequence: CDR1 KGHDR, CDR2 SFDVKD. V lost 3 bases, J lost 8 bases, and 12 bases lay in between. The CDR3 covers 13 residues. This CDR3 reads CATSDRTFKGYTF. CDR3 DNA sequence: TGTGCCACCAGTGATAGGACGTTTAAAGGCTACACCTTC.

About this clonotype: This is likely an artifact of a read error, given a far larger clone one base away. V is TRBV7-3 and J is TRBJ2-1; the D gene could be TRBD1 or TRBD2 (5 bases each). The J call is in doubt because the DNA end fits TRBJ2-7 better. This CDR3 is built from 15 residues. CDR1 and CDR2 from the germline V gene are SGHTA and FQGTGA. This CDR3 reads CASSLGVGLGYVQYF. The CDR3 coding sequence is TGTGCCAGCAGCTTGGGGGTGGGCCTTGGCTATGTGCAGTACTTC.

V and J are TRBV20-1 and TRBJ1-6; maybe TRBD1 (6 bases). CDR1 DFQATT and CDR2 SNEGSKA come from the germline V gene (reference sequence). The CDR3 totals 14 residues. The V and J ends lost 0 bases and 9 bases respectively, with 12 bases between them. CDR3 coding DNA: TGCAGTGCTAGAGAAGGGGACACTTTTTCACCCCTCCACTTT. Protein: CSAREGDTFSPLHF.

In its sample, this clonotype was seen a few times. This chain connects TRBV6-1 to TRBJ2-2, with D unclear. The CDR3 is 12 amino acids. Deletions cut 3 bases from V and 5 bases from J, with 4 bases between. Germline V lookup: CDR1 MNHNS, CDR2 SASEGT. CDR3 in amino acids: CASSDRTGELFF. CDR3 coding DNA: TGTGCCAGCAGTGATCGGACCGGGGAGCTGTTTTTT.

This clonotype turned up a few times. V gene TRBV7-2 combines with J gene TRBJ2-1; no clear D gene. CDR1 and CDR2 from the germline V gene are SGHTA and FQGNSA. Trimming cost V 6 bases and J 6 bases, with 15 bases left between them. CDR3 size: 14 residues. CDR3 sequence reads: CASRFFRIGNEQFF. CDR3 DNA sequence: TGTGCCAGCAGATTCTTTAGGATCGGCAATGAGCAGTTCTTC.

The CDR3 protein is CASSPRAGQVLEAFF. The DNA of the CDR3 is TGTGCCAGCAGTCCTAGGGCGGGACAGGTCCTCGAAGCTTTCTTT. The V and J genes are TRBV2 and TRBJ1-1; TRBD1 aligns across 8 bases. The CDR3 sequence is 15 residues long. Germline values: CDR1 SNHLY, CDR2 FYNNEI. The J segment lost 8 bases and the V segment lost 5 bases, leaving 13 bases of the junction unmatched.

By proportion, this clonotype is large. The gene calls are TRBV27 and TRBJ1-2, with a tentative D call TRBD1 (6 bases). V was trimmed by 9 bases and J by 3 bases, leaving 17 bases between them. Per the germline V gene, CDR1 is MNHEY and CDR2 is SMNVEV (reference sequence). The CDR3 loop spans 14 amino acids. The CDR3 sequence: CASRGQSPHYGYTF. CDR3 coding DNA: TGTGCCAGTCGCGGACAGTCCCCACACTATGGCTACACCTTC.

Only a few counts were recorded for this clonotype. The J gene is TRBJ2-5, the V gene TRBV15; D gene unclear. The germline V gene encodes CDR1 LNHNV and CDR2 YYDKDF (reference sequence). The V end was cut by 1 base, the J end by 3 bases, with 6 bases between. The CDR3 sequence is 13 residues long. CDR3: CATSRAPKETQYF. CDR3 sequence (DNA): TGTGCCACCAGCAGAGCACCTAAAGAGACCCAGTACTTC.